The clone carrying this T cell receptor (beta chain) was counted only a few times. This CDR3 contains 15 residues. After removal of 4 bases from V and 1 base from J, the junction contained 5 bases not matched to a gene. Germline V gene lookup returns CDR1 LNHDA and CDR2 SQIVND (reference sequence). In the study's own analysis: Nucleated cell counts were estimated from reference gene primer amplification. Using immunoSEQ multiplex PCR, the repertoire was profiled, and TCRdb retains in-frame clones only, with some absent. V and J calls and clone size are those listed in that table; D and trimming were worked out from the DNA. The data show about 210,000 clones, approximately 80% seen once. This record comes from a study of blood T cell repertoires in COVID-19. About the study: PBMCs, B-cell-depleted T cells, or T cells provided the cDNA or gDNA that made up the material.

V is TRBV19 and J is TRBJ2-7; 9 bases line up with TRBD1. This receptor was taken from a man aged 25 to 40 with acute COVID-19. The sequencing sample was made of PBMCs or T cells enriched from blood (not recorded which). Here the CDR3 reads CASSRGTGNSYEQYF. In DNA form, the CDR3 reads TGTGCCAGTAGTAGAGGGACAGGGAATTCCTACGAGCAGTACTTC.